The 8 T cell receptor beta chains below were found in one sample sequenced in a study of CD8+ T cells in alopecia areata. Extracted RNA was reverse transcribed, and the resulting cDNA served as sequencing template. Repertoires were generated with immunoSEQ multiplex PCR, while TCRdb's copy carries only in-frame clones and drops some. The table includes 12,000 or so clones, roughly 65% detected once. Collected material from alopecia areata patients comprised lesional scalp punch biopsies and peripheral blood. Material for sequencing was skin. These TCRs come from a human donor with alopecia areata.

A note on this clone: Mismatch with germline at one junction end may stem from a read error. J is TRBJ1-1 and V is TRBV6-6; perhaps TRBD1 as D (6 bases). The CDR3 spans 14 residues. The germline V gene encodes CDR1 MNHNY and CDR2 SVGAGI (reference sequence). CDR3 region: CAISGWGGSNEAFF. The DNA for the CDR3 is TGTGCCATCAGTGGATGGGGGGGCAGTAATGAAGCTTTCTTT.

This clone was found a few times. The chain has TRBV10-2 and TRBJ1-1, with 8 bases fitting TRBD1. The CDR3 has 20 residues. Germline lookup yields CDR1 WSHSY and CDR2 SAAADI. V shed 6 bases, J shed 4 bases, and the junction held 25 bases outside the gene matches. CDR3 sequence reads: CASRSGQGVRQDHKTTEAFF. The CDR3 DNA is TGCGCCAGCAGAAGCGGACAGGGAGTGCGGCAAGACCACAAGACCACTGAAGCTTTCTTT.

The chain is built from TRBV7-2 and TRBJ1-1, with D hard to call. This CDR3 has 14 residues. The V end lost 5 bases, the J end lost 5 bases, and 15 bases lay between the germline ends. CDR1 SGHTA and CDR2 FQGNSA come from the germline V gene. CDR3 bases: TGTGCCAGCAGCCCGCGGGTAGGGTTAACTGAAGCTTTCTTT. This codes for CASSPRVGLTEAFF.

V is TRBV6-5 and J is TRBJ2-7; D may be TRBD1 (7 bases). The CDR3 length is 16 residues. Germline CDR1 and CDR2: MNHEY and SVGAGI. V was cut by 0 bases and J by 5 bases, with 17 bases left in between. CDR3 protein: CASSYSSSGGIHEQYF. DNA of the CDR3: TGTGCCAGCAGTTACTCGAGTTCAGGGGGGATACACGAGCAGTACTTC.

The chain has TRBV6-6 and TRBJ2-7, with D perhaps TRBD2 (5 bases). The CDR3 loop spans 14 amino acids. Germline CDR1 MNHNY, CDR2 SVGAGI (reference sequence). V was shortened by 2 bases and J by 3 bases, with 11 bases between the two germline ends. CDR3 DNA sequence: TGTGCCAGCAGTTACGCGGACTCTCACTACGAGCAGTACTTC. Protein product: CASSYADSHYEQYF.

This clone was found a few times. The chain links TRBV29-1 to TRBJ2-5; 7 bases agree with TRBD1. The J call may not be correct, given that the DNA end is closer to TRBJ2-7. The CDR3 length is 14 residues. Germline-derived CDR1 and CDR2 are SQVTM and ANQGSEA. The CDR3 loop reads CSVSHTGVSYEQYF. CDR3 DNA sequence: TGCAGCGTCTCACATACAGGGGTTTCGTACGAGCAGTACTTC.

This clone was detected only once. The chain joins TRBV5-1 to TRBJ2-3, with 12 bases matching TRBD2. Germline V CDR1 and CDR2: SGHRS, YFSETQ. This CDR3 spans 17 amino acids. The V gene end was trimmed by 0 bases and the J gene end by 4 bases; junction bases not matched to a gene: 6. This CDR3 is CASSLALAGGQADTQYF. The CDR3 nucleotides are TGCGCCAGCAGCTTGGCCCTAGCGGGAGGGCAGGCAGATACGCAGTATTTT.

For this clone: Other nucleotide sequences in the sample specify the same CDR3. The V call is TRBV29-1, the J call TRBJ2-5; 13 nucleotides match TRBD2. The CDR3 runs to 14 residues. V lost 4 bases to trimming and J lost 2 bases; unmatched junction nucleotides: 1. In germline, CDR1 is SQVTM, CDR2 ANQGSEA. The CDR3 sequence is CSVGLAGGQETQYF. In DNA, the CDR3 is TGCAGCGTTGGACTAGCGGGAGGTCAAGAGACCCAGTACTTC. Full variable domain (rest looked up from reference TRBV29-1 and TRBJ2-5): SAVISQKPSRDICQRGTSLTIQCQVDSQVTMMFWYRQQPGQSLTLIATANQGSEATYESGFVIDKFPISRPNLTFSTLTVSNMSPEDSSIYLCSVGLAGGQETQYFGPGTRLLVL.